One sample yielded the 19 T cell receptor beta chains listed below, sequenced in a study of T-cell memory formation after mild COVID-19. TCRdb reprocessed the 5' RACE reads with MiXCR, giving one entry per CDR3 protein. This sample yields tens of thousands of distinct CDR3 sequences, of which about 14% are seen a single time; approximately 40% belongs to the top ten. The sequenced sample consisted of PBMCs or a T cell subset sorted from them (not recorded which). All receptors derive from a man between 18 and 35 years old who had mild COVID-19 (a few samples of this study predate the infection). Cell type and time point are not known.

In its sample, this clonotype was seen many times. The chain recombines TRBV20-1 with TRBJ1-1; 8 nucleotides match TRBD1. J was trimmed by 1 base and V by 0 bases; bases with no gene match: 1. Germline V gene data show CDR1 as DFQATT and CDR2 as SNEGSKA (reference sequence). This CDR3 comprises 14 residues. The CDR3 DNA follows: TGCAGTGCTAGAGATGACAGGGGGAACACTGAAGCTTTCTTT. Protein: CSARDDRGNTEAFF.

The chain employs TRBV28 and TRBJ1-4, with D uncertain. The CDR3 sequence is 16 residues long. Germline V gene sequence: CDR1 MDHEN, CDR2 SYDVKM. V gave up 5 bases and J gave up 5 bases, with 18 bases separating them. The CDR3 DNA is TGTGCCAGCAGTAGATACACCGGGCAACTCAATGAAAAACTGTTTTTT. It specifies CASSRYTGQLNEKLFF.

This clonotype was counted many times. V gene TRBV5-6 combines with J gene TRBJ1-5; no firm D call. The germline V gene encodes CDR1 SGHDT and CDR2 YYEEEE. The CDR3 sequence is 12 residues long. Trimming shortened V by 4 bases and J by 4 bases, and 6 bases separated the two germline ends. In nucleotides, the CDR3 is TGTGCCAGCAGCGAGGGAAATCAGCCCCAGCATTTT. This translates into CASSEGNQPQHF.

This clonotype was seen more than once but under ten times. This sequence joins TRBV29-1 and TRBJ1-2; D is perhaps TRBD1 (6 bases). Trimming cost V 0 bases and J 7 bases, with 27 bases left between them. This CDR3 is built from 18 residues. Germline lookup yields CDR1 SQVTM and CDR2 ANQGSEA. CDR3 nucleotide sequence: TGCAGCGTTGAAGATTCGGGCCTGACAGGAGGTGTTCTCCTTGGCTACACCTTC. Its translation: CSVEDSGLTGGVLLGYTF. The full variable domain, its missing parts supplied by reference TRBV29-1 and TRBJ1-2, is SAVISQKPSRDICQRGTSLTIQCQVDSQVTMMFWYRQQPGQSLTLIATANQGSEATYESGFVIDKFPISRPNLTFSTLTVSNMSPEDSSIYLCSVEDSGLTGGVLLGYTFGSGTRLTVV.

The J gene is TRBJ2-3, the V gene TRBV7-3; maybe TRBD1 (5 bases). CDR1 is SGHTA, CDR2 FQGTGA, per germline. There are 14 residues in the CDR3. Trimming removed 9 bases from V and 0 bases from J, with 13 bases in between. Here the CDR3 DNA reads TGTGCCAGTGCGGACACCACTAGCACAGATACGCAGTATTTT. Amino acids: CASADTTSTDTQYF.

The gene calls are TRBV5-1 and TRBJ2-7, with 13 bases fitting TRBD2. The trim removed 4 bases at V and 3 bases at J, leaving 4 bases unmatched. The CDR3 consists of 15 residues. The germline CDR1 and CDR2 sequences are SGHRS and YFSETQ. The CDR3 sequence: CASSPRTSGGYEQYF. The CDR3, as DNA: TGCGCCAGCAGCCCCCGGACTAGCGGGGGCTACGAGCAGTACTTC.

This clonotype was seen at least ten times. The V call is TRBV6-5, the J call TRBJ2-5; D gene unclear. The CDR3 extends over 13 amino acids. The V gene's germline CDR1 is MNHEY and CDR2 SVGAGI. Trimming removed 0 bases from V and 5 bases from J, with 7 bases in between. CDR3 DNA: TGTGCCAGCAGTTACTCGGCAGGCGAGACCCAGTACTTC. It codes for CASSYSAGETQYF.

This clonotype was detected a few times. CDR3 residues: CASSQDLGYMPGETQYF. The CDR3 DNA reads as TGCGCCAGCAGCCAAGATTTGGGGTATATGCCGGGAGAGACCCAGTACTTC. The rearrangement links TRBV4-3 to TRBJ2-5; D is uncertain. CDR3 length equals 17 residues. Trimming removed 0 bases at V and 4 bases at J, with 18 bases between. CDR1 and CDR2 (germline): LGHNA, YSLEER.

In this sample, this clonotype turned up a few times. The chain's CDR3 is CASSAWTEQETQYF. The CDR3 nucleotides are TGTGCCAGCAGTGCGTGGACAGAGCAAGAGACCCAGTACTTC. This chain links TRBV12-3 or TRBV12-4 with TRBJ2-5; D is possibly TRBD1 (6 bases). The V gene lost 5 bases and the J gene lost 2 bases, with 12 bases spanning the gap. The CDR3 covers 14 residues.

This clonotype was observed a few times. The CDR3 is CASSLRTGGETQYF. The CDR3, as DNA: TGTGCCAGCAGTCTAAGGACAGGGGGAGAGACCCAGTACTTC. V and J are TRBV6-6 and TRBJ2-5; the match to TRBD1 covers 10 bases. Germline-derived CDR1 and CDR2 are MNHNY and SVGAGI (reference sequence). Trimming at V came to 5 bases and at J to 4 bases, leaving 4 bases not matched to a gene. The CDR3 totals 14 residues.

This clonotype showed up many times. Here the CDR3 DNA reads TGCGCCAGCAGCCAGGTGGGGACAGCGTACAATGAGCAGTTCTTC. It encodes CASSQVGTAYNEQFF. The rearrangement links TRBV4-1 to TRBJ2-1, with 7 bases lining up with TRBD1. The CDR3 has 15 amino acids. With 3 bases clipped from V and 4 bases from J, the junction kept 6 bases outside the gene matches. Germline CDR1 reads MGHRA; CDR2 reads YSYEKL.

This clonotype was counted only a few times. The chain combines TRBV7-2 with TRBJ2-7, with 7 bases lining up with TRBD2. The CDR3 covers 12 residues. V lost 6 bases to trimming and J lost 6 bases; unmatched junction nucleotides: 5. The germline gives CDR1 SGHTA, CDR2 FQGNSA. CDR3 sequence reads: CASREGGGEQYV. CDR3 coding DNA: TGTGCCAGCAGGGAAGGCGGGGGCGAGCAGTACGTC.

This clonotype was seen only a few times. CDR3 region: CSVARAENYGYTF. The CDR3 DNA follows: TGCAGCGTGGCGAGGGCAGAGAACTATGGCTACACCTTC. The rearrangement joins TRBV29-1 to TRBJ1-2; D remains unclear. V was cut by 6 bases and J by 2 bases, with 13 bases left in between. Germline V gene lookup returns CDR1 SQVTM and CDR2 ANQGSEA. The CDR3 totals 13 residues. Full variable domain (missing parts from reference TRBV29-1 and TRBJ1-2): SAVISQKPSRDICQRGTSLTIQCQVDSQVTMMFWYRQQPGQSLTLIATANQGSEATYESGFVIDKFPISRPNLTFSTLTVSNMSPEDSSIYLCSVARAENYGYTFGSGTRLTVV.

The chain recombines TRBV6-6 with TRBJ2-5; the D is unclear. The CDR3 has 13 residues. Trimming removed 6 bases at V and 0 bases at J, with 8 bases between. Germline lookup yields CDR1 MNHNY and CDR2 SVGAGI (reference sequence). The DNA of the CDR3 is TGTGCCAGCAGCCGATCGTACCAAGAGACCCAGTACTTC. Its translation: CASSRSYQETQYF.

The V gene is TRBV10-3, the J gene TRBJ2-1; 10 nucleotides align to TRBD1. CDR1 is ENHRY, CDR2 SYGVKD, per germline. CDR3 size: 12 residues. The junction had 1 base not matched to a gene; V was cut back by 6 bases and J by 8 bases. The CDR3 here is CAIRGTGDEQFF. As DNA, the CDR3 is TGTGCCATCAGGGGGACAGGGGATGAGCAGTTCTTC.

V gene TRBV15 combines with J gene TRBJ1-5; no reliable D call. Per the germline V gene, CDR1 is LNHNV and CDR2 is YYDKDF (reference sequence). The CDR3 consists of 14 residues. V lost 6 bases to trimming and J lost 1 base, with 10 bases between them. CDR3 DNA: TGTGCCACCAGGCTCGACCTGAGCAATCAGCCCCAGCATTTT. It is translated as CATRLDLSNQPQHF.

This rearrangement joins TRBV20-1 to TRBJ2-2; 8 nucleotides align to TRBD2. CDR3 length: 16 amino acids. Trimming removed 3 bases from V and 3 bases from J; junction bases left unmatched: 9. Looked up from germline, CDR1 is DFQATT and CDR2 is SNEGSKA (reference sequence). The CDR3 coding sequence is TGCAGTGCTAGTCCCCGCGGGGGGCGGCACACCGGGGAGCTGTTTTTT. Protein product: CSASPRGGRHTGELFF.

The CDR3 DNA follows: TGTGCCATCAACGATTTCGAACAGGGGACCCGGCTGACTCCTGAAGCTTTCTTT. Its protein product is CAINDFEQGTRLTPEAFF. The chain uses TRBV10-3 and TRBJ1-1, with TRBD1 matching 7 bases. The CDR3 totals 18 residues. Germline CDR1 reads ENHRY; CDR2 reads SYGVKD. V lost 7 bases to trimming and J lost 6 bases; unmatched junction nucleotides: 23.

The chain recombines TRBV10-3 with TRBJ1-2; 8 positions match TRBD1. Per the germline V gene, CDR1 is ENHRY and CDR2 is SYGVKD. This CDR3 is built from 16 residues. V was pared by 0 bases and J by 8 bases, with 11 bases of the junction left unmatched. This chain's CDR3 is CAISESGAGGDLGYTF. CDR3 DNA: TGTGCCATCAGTGAGTCGGGGGCAGGGGGCGATCTCGGCTACACCTTC.